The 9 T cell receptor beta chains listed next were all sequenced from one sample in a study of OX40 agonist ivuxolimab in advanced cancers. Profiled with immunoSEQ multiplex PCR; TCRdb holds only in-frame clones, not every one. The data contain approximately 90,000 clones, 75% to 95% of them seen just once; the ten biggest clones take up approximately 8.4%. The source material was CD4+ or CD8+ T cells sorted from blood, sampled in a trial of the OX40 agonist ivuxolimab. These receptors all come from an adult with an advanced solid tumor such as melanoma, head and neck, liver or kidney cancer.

The CDR3 DNA reads TGTGCCAGCAGCCCCGGGACAGCCTCCCAAGAGACCCAGTACTTC. It yields the protein CASSPGTASQETQYF. This sequence joins TRBV9 and TRBJ2-5; TRBD1 agrees at 7 bases. This CDR3 has 15 residues. Germline CDR1 reads SGDLS; CDR2 reads YYNGEE. The V and J ends lost 4 bases and 1 base, in that order; junction bases with no gene match: 7.

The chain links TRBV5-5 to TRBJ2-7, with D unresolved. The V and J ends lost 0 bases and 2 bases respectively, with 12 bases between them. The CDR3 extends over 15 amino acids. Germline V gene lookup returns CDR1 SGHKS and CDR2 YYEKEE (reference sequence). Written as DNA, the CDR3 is TGTGCCAGCAGCTTGGAGAACAACAGACCCTACGAGCAGTACTTC. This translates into CASSLENNRPYEQYF.

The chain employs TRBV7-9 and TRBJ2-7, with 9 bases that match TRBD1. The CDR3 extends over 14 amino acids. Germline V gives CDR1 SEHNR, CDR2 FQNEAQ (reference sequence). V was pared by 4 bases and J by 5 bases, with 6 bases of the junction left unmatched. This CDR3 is CASSSTGGYDEQYF. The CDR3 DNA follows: TGTGCCAGCAGCTCGACAGGGGGTTACGACGAGCAGTACTTC.

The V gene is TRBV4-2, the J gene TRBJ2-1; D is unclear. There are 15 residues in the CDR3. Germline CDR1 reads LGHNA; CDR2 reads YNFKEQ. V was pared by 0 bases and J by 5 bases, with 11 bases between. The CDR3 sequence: CASSQDLGRNNEQFF. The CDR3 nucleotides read TGTGCCAGCAGCCAAGATCTTGGGCGGAACAATGAGCAGTTCTTC.

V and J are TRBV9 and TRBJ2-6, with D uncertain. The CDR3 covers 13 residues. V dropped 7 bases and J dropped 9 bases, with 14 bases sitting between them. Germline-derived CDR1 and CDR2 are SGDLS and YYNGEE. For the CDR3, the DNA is TGTGCCAGCTCTTTCCAGGCTGGCAACGTCCTGACTTTC. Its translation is CASSFQAGNVLTF.

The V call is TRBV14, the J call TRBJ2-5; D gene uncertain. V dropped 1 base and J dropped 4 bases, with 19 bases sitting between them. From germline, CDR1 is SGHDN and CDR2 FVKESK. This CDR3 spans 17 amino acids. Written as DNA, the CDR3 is TGTGCCAGCAGCCAAGGGACCGCAGCACCCTGGAGAGAGACCCAGTACTTC. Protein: CASSQGTAAPWRETQYF.

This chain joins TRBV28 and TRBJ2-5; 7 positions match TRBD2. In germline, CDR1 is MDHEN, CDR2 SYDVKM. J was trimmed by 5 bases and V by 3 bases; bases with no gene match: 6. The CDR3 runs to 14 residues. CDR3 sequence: CASSLVGRVETQYF. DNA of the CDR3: TGTGCCAGCAGTTTGGTGGGGAGGGTGGAGACCCAGTACTTC.

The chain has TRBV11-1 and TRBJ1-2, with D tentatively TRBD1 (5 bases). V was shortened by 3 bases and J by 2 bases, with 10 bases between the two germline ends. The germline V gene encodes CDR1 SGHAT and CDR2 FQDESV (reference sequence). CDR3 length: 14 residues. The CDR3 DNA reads TGTGCCAGCAGCTTGGGACGGATGAACTATGGCTACACCTTC. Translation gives CASSLGRMNYGYTF.

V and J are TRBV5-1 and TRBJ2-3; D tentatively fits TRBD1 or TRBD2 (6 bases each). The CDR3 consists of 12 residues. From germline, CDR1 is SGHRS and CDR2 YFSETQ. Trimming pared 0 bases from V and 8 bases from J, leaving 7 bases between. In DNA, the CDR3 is TGCGCCAGCAGCTTGGAGGGGGGTACGCAGTATTTT. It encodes CASSLEGGTQYF. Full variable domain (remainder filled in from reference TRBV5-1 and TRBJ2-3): KAGVTQTPRYLIKTRGQQVTLSCSPISGHRSVSWYQQTPGQGLQFLFEYFSETQRNKGNFPGRFSGRQFSNSRSEMNVSTLELGDSALYLCASSLEGGTQYFGPGTRLTVL.